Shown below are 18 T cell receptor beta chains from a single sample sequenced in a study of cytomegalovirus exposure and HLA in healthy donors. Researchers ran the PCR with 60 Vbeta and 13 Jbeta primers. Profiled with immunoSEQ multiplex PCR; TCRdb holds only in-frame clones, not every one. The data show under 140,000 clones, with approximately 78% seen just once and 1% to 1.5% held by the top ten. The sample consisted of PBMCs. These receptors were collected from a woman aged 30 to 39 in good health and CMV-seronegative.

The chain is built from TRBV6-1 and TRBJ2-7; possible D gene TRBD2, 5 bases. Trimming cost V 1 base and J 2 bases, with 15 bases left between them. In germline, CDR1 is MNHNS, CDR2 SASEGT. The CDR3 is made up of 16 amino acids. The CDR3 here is CASSEEDSWSPYEQYF. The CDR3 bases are TGTGCCAGCAGTGAAGAGGACTCCTGGTCCCCCTACGAGCAGTACTTC.

The CDR3 loop is CATTNRGLTDTQYF. CDR3 DNA: TGTGCCACCACAAATAGAGGTTTGACAGATACGCAGTATTTT. The gene calls are TRBV19 and TRBJ2-3; no clear D gene. Germline V gives CDR1 LNHDA, CDR2 SQIVND (reference sequence). The CDR3 is made up of 14 amino acids. V was shortened by 10 bases and J by 3 bases, with 17 bases between the two germline ends.

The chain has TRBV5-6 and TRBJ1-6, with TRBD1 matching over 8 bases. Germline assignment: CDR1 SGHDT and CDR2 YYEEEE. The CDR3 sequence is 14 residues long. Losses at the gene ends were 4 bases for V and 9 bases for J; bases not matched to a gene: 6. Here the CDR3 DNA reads TGTGCCAGCAGCATCTTCACAGGGGGTTCACCCCTCCACTTT. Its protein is CASSIFTGGSPLHF.

The CDR3 coding sequence is TGTGCCATAATGAGTCGTCCAGCTACGGGTGGCTACACCTTC. Translated, it gives CAIMSRPATGGYTF. The chain joins TRBV10-3 to TRBJ1-2, with D uncertain. Trimming shortened V by 9 bases and J by 7 bases, and 21 bases separated the two germline ends. The CDR3 is 14 residues long. Germline CDR1 reads ENHRY; CDR2 reads SYGVKD.

CDR3 region: CASSPLDRVDTQYF. The CDR3, as DNA: TGTGCCAGCAGTCCCCTGGACAGGGTAGATACGCAGTATTTT. V and J are TRBV28 and TRBJ2-3; 8 bases agree with TRBD1. Germline-derived CDR1 and CDR2 are MDHEN and SYDVKM. Losses at the gene ends were 5 bases for V and 5 bases for J; bases not matched to a gene: 6. CDR3 length: 14 amino acids. Full variable domain (outside the CDR3, taken from reference TRBV28 and TRBJ2-3): DVKVTQSSRYLVKRTGEKVFLECVQDMDHENMFWYRQDPGLGLRLIYFSYDVKMKEKGDIPEGYSVSREKKERFSLILESASTNQTSMYLCASSPLDRVDTQYFGPGTRLTVL.

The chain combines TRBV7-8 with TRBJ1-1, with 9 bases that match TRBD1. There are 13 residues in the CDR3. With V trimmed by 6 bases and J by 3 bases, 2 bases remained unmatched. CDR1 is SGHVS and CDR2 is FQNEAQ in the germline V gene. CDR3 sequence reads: CASSRTGDTEAFF. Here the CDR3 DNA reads TGTGCCAGCAGTCGGACAGGGGACACTGAAGCTTTCTTT.

The CDR3 loop reads CAWKLPDRVSNEQFF. CDR3 nucleotides: TGTGCCTGGAAGCTCCCGGACAGGGTTTCCAATGAGCAGTTCTTC. The chain links TRBV30 to TRBJ2-1; 8 nucleotides match TRBD1. The germline V gene has CDR1 GTSNPN and CDR2 SVGIG (reference sequence). CDR3 length equals 15 residues. Trimming took 4 bases from V and 6 from J; bases not matched to a gene: 11.

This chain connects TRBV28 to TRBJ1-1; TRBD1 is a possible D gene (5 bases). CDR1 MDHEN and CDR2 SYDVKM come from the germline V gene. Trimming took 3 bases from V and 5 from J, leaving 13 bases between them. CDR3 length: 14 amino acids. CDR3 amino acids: CASSLVGALTEAFF. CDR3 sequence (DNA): TGTGCCAGCAGTTTGGTTGGGGCTTTAACTGAAGCTTTCTTT.

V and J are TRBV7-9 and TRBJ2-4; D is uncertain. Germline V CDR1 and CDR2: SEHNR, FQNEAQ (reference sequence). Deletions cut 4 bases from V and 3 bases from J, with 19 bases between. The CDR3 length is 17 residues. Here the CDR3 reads CASSSRLSRSGKNIQYF. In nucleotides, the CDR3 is TGTGCCAGCAGCTCCCGACTTTCCAGATCGGGCAAAAACATTCAGTACTTC. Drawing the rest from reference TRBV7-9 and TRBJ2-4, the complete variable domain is DTGVSQNPRHKITKRGQNVTFRCDPISEHNRLYWYRQTLGQGPEFLTYFQNEAQLEKSRLLSDRFSAERPKGSFSTLEIQRTEQGDSAMYLCASSSRLSRSGKNIQYFGAGTRLSVL.

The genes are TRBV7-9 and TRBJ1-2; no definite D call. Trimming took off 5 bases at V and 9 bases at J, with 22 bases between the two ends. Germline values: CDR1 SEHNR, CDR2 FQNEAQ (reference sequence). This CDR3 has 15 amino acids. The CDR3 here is CASSPPFNPRESYTF. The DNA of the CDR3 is TGTGCCAGCAGCCCGCCTTTCAATCCGAGGGAGAGCTACACCTTC.

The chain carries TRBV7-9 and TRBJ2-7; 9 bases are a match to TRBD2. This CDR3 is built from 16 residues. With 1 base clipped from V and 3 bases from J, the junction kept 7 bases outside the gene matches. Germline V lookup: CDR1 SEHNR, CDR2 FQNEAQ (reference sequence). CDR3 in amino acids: CASSLGGLARSYEQYF. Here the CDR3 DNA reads TGTGCCAGCAGCTTAGGCGGACTAGCGAGAAGCTACGAGCAGTACTTC.

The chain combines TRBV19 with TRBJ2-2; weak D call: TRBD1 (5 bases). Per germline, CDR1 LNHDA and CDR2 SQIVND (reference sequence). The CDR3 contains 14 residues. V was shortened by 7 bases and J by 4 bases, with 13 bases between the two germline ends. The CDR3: CASTEPTATGELFF. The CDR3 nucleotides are TGTGCCAGTACTGAACCGACAGCCACCGGGGAGCTGTTTTTT.

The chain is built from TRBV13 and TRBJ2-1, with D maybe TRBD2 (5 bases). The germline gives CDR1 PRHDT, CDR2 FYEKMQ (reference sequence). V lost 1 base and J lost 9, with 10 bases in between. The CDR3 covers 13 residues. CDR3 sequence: CASSLVASREQFF. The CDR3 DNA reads TGTGCCAGCAGCTTAGTGGCTAGCCGTGAGCAGTTCTTC.

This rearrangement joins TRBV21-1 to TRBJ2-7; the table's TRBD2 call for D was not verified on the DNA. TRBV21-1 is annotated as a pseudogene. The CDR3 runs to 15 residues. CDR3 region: CASSKVETDSYEQYF. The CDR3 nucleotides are TGTGCCAGCAGCAAAGTGGAGACCGACTCCTACGAGCAGTACTTC.

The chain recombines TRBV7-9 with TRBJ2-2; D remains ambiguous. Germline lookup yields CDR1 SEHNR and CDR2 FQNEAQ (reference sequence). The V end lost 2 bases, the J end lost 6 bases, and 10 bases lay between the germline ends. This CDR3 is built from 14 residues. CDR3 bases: TGTGCCAGCAGCTTAAGCGAGAATTCCGGGGAGCTGTTTTTT. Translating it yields CASSLSENSGELFF.

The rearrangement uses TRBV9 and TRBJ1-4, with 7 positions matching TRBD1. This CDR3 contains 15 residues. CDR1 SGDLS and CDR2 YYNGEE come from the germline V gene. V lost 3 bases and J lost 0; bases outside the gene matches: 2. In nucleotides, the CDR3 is TGTGCCAGCAGCGCCGGACAGGCAACTAATGAAAAACTGTTTTTT. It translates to CASSAGQATNEKLFF.

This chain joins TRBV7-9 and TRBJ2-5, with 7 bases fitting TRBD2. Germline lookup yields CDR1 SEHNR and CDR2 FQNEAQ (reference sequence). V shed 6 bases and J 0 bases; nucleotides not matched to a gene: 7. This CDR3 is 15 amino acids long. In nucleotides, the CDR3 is TGTGCCAGCAGGACCTCTAGCGGATACCAAGAGACCCAGTACTTC. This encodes CASRTSSGYQETQYF. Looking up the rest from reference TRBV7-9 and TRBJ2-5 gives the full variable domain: DTGVSQNPRHKITKRGQNVTFRCDPISEHNRLYWYRQTLGQGPEFLTYFQNEAQLEKSRLLSDRFSAERPKGSFSTLEIQRTEQGDSAMYLCASRTSSGYQETQYFGPGTRLLVL.

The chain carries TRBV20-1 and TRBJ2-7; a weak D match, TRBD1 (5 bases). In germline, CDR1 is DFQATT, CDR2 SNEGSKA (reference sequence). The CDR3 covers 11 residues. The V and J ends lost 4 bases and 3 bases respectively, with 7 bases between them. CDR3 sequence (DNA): TGCAGTGCTATACAGGACTACGAGCAGTACTTC. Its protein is CSAIQDYEQYF.